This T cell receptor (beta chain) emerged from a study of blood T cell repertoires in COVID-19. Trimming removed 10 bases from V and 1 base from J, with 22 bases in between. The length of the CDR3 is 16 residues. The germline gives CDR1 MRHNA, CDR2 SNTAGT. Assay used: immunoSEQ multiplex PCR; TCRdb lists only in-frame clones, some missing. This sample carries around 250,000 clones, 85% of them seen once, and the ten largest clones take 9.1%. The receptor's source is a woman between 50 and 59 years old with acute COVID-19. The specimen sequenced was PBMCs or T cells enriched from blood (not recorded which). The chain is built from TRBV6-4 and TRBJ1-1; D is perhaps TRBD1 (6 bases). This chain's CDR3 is CATLPGALYGNTEAFF. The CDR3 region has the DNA TGTGCCACCCTCCCAGGGGCCCTCTACGGGAACACTGAAGCTTTCTTT.